What follows are 5 T cell receptor beta chains derived from one specimen sequenced in a study of early T cells in non-severe SARS-CoV-2 infection. MiXCR, run by TCRdb on the 5' RACE reads, gives a single entry per CDR3 protein. The profile covers tens of thousands of distinct CDR3 sequences, with approximately 9% appearing a single time and roughly a sixth taken by the ten largest. Sample: whole blood. These receptors came from an adult who was a healthcare worker with PCR-confirmed SARS-CoV-2 infection or an uninfected control (not recorded which).

This clonotype was found a few times. The V and J genes are TRBV7-9 and TRBJ2-5, with a weak D call TRBD2 (6 bases). The CDR3 runs to 13 residues. V was cut by 5 bases and J by 5 bases, with 12 bases left in between. Looked up from germline, CDR1 is SEHNR and CDR2 is FQNEAQ (reference sequence). CDR3 loop: CASSRSSAETQYF. CDR3 DNA sequence: TGTGCCAGCAGCCGCTCTAGCGCGGAGACCCAGTACTTC. The full variable domain, in which reference TRBV7-9 and TRBJ2-5 provide the parts outside the CDR3, is DTGVSQNPRHKITKRGQNVTFRCDPISEHNRLYWYRQTLGQGPEFLTYFQNEAQLEKSRLLSDRFSAERPKGSFSTLEIQRTEQGDSAMYLCASSRSSAETQYFGPGTRLLVL.

In this sample, this clonotype turned up many times. This chain links TRBV10-2 with TRBJ2-7; the match to TRBD2 covers 10 bases. The V gene's germline CDR1 is WSHSY and CDR2 SAAADI. After removal of 6 bases from V and 2 bases from J, the junction contained 4 bases not matched to a gene. This CDR3 has 14 amino acids. The CDR3 nucleotides are TGCGCCAGCAGGTTAGCGGGAGGAACCTACGAGCAGTACTTC. It encodes CASRLAGGTYEQYF.

The table lists this clonotype with a count of one. The V gene is TRBV7-2, the J gene TRBJ2-2, with D possibly TRBD2 on 5 matching bases. Germline V gives CDR1 SGHTA, CDR2 FQGNSA. V was trimmed by 3 bases and J by 8 bases, leaving 19 bases between them. The CDR3 contains 16 residues. In nucleotides, the CDR3 is TGTGCCAGCAGCTTTCGAGCGGTCAACTCTGGGGGGGAGCTGTTTTTT. As protein: CASSFRAVNSGGELFF. Full variable domain (remainder filled in from reference TRBV7-2 and TRBJ2-2): GAGVSQSPSNKVTEKGKDVELRCDPISGHTALYWYRQSLGQGLEFLIYFQGNSAPDKSGLPSDRFSAERTGGSVSTLTIQRTQQEDSAVYLCASSFRAVNSGGELFFGEGSRLTVL.

The table lists this clonotype with many counts. This chain links TRBV12-3 or TRBV12-4 with TRBJ2-2; TRBD2 agrees at 11 bases. The CDR3 has 15 amino acids. After removal of 8 bases from V and 7 bases from J, the junction contained 9 bases not matched to a gene. CDR3 amino acids: CASPGTSGTYGELFF. CDR3 sequence (DNA): TGTGCCAGCCCCGGGACTAGCGGAACCTACGGGGAGCTGTTTTTT.

On this clonotype: A much larger clone differs by one base, so this may be a read error. V is TRBV6-2 or TRBV6-3 and J is TRBJ2-2; D is possibly TRBD2 (5 bases). The CDR3 contains 13 residues. The germline gives CDR1 MNHEY, CDR2 SVGEGT. The CDR3 protein is CASSYSGTGELLF. The CDR3 region has the DNA TGTGCCAGCAGTTACTCCGGAACCGGGGAGCTGTTATTT.